The next 13 T cell receptor beta chains were all read from a single sample in a study of PD-L1 blockade in urothelial cancer. Time point indicated: peripheral blood 6 weeks after treatment start. The table came from immunoSEQ multiplex PCR; TCRdb's copy has only in-frame clones and leaves some out. The sample includes about 40,000 clones, around 83% of them seen just once. This specimen consisted of PBMCs, obtained around atezolizumab (anti-PD-L1) treatment. These receptors came from a man in his 70s with urothelial cancer.

This clone appeared a few times. V and J are TRBV10-3 and TRBJ1-4; TRBD1 matches at 7 bases. The ends lost 3 bases at V and 8 bases at J; junction bases unmatched: 9. The CDR3 loop spans 15 amino acids. Germline CDR1 reads ENHRY; CDR2 reads SYGVKD. CDR3 coding DNA: TGTGCCATCAGTGATCCGGACAGGATGCCGGAAAAACTGTTTTTT. It specifies CAISDPDRMPEKLFF.

The chain is built from TRBV19 and TRBJ1-1; D is possibly TRBD1 (6 bases). The germline V gene has CDR1 LNHDA and CDR2 SQIVND (reference sequence). V was trimmed by 3 bases and J by 5 bases, leaving 13 bases between them. The CDR3 is made up of 14 amino acids. CDR3 protein: CASSIAGARTEAFF. The CDR3 DNA follows: TGTGCCAGTAGTATCGCGGGGGCTCGAACTGAAGCTTTCTTT.

Only one count was recorded for this clone. V usage is TRBV5-1 and J usage is TRBJ1-2; D possibly corresponds to TRBD1 (5 bases). CDR1 is SGHRS and CDR2 is YFSETQ in the germline V gene. CDR3 length equals 13 residues. V was clipped by 0 bases and J by 2 bases, with 5 bases between them. CDR3 loop: CASSLAGNYGYTF. The CDR3, as DNA: TGCGCCAGCAGCTTGGCAGGGAACTATGGCTACACCTTC.

The V gene is TRBV19, the J gene TRBJ1-1; D unresolved. Per germline, CDR1 LNHDA and CDR2 SQIVND (reference sequence). V gave up 6 bases and J gave up 10 bases, with 18 bases separating them. The CDR3 totals 13 residues. The CDR3, as DNA: TGTGCCAGTAGGGAGATGGGAGAGGTGAGAGCTTTCTTT. Encoded protein: CASREMGEVRAFF.

The chain is built from TRBV5-1 and TRBJ1-1; D gene ambiguous. There are 13 residues in the CDR3. Germline V gene lookup returns CDR1 SGHRS and CDR2 YFSETQ. V was shortened by 0 bases and J by 5 bases, with 8 bases between the two germline ends. CDR3 nucleotides: TGCGCCAGCAGCTTGGGGCTGACAACTGAAGCTTTCTTT. Residues: CASSLGLTTEAFF.

This chain connects TRBV27 to TRBJ1-3, with a weak D call TRBD1 (6 bases). This CDR3 spans 16 amino acids. Germline V gives CDR1 MNHEY, CDR2 SMNVEV (reference sequence). V gave up 3 bases and J gave up 0 bases, with 12 bases separating them. CDR3 nucleotide sequence: TGTGCCAGCAGTTTTCCGGGACAACTCTCTGGAAACACCATATATTTT. As protein: CASSFPGQLSGNTIYF.

The chain uses TRBV6-5 and TRBJ2-2; D may be TRBD2 (6 bases). The V gene's germline CDR1 is MNHEY and CDR2 SVGAGI. Trimming removed 6 bases at V and 4 bases at J, with 15 bases between. CDR3 size: 15 residues. CDR3 sequence (DNA): TGTGCCAGCAGCCCCGCCGGGGGTGGCACCGGGGAGCTGTTTTTT. Translating it yields CASSPAGGGTGELFF.

The genes are TRBV7-9 and TRBJ2-1; the match to TRBD2 covers 12 bases. This CDR3 has 15 residues. Germline assignment: CDR1 SEHNR and CDR2 FQNEAQ (reference sequence). With 5 bases clipped from V and 8 bases from J, the junction kept 7 bases outside the gene matches. The CDR3 bases are TGTGCCAGCAGCCCCGGGACTAGCGGGTTCCATGAGCAGTTCTTC. Translating it yields CASSPGTSGFHEQFF.

This sequence joins TRBV19 and TRBJ1-1; TRBD1 matches 11 bases. The length of the CDR3 is 15 residues. Trimming took 6 bases from V and 0 from J; bases not matched to a gene: 3. CDR1 LNHDA and CDR2 SQIVND come from the germline V gene (reference sequence). The CDR3 coding sequence is TGTGCCAGTAGCCGGGACAGGGGGTTGAACACTGAAGCTTTCTTT. Translating gives CASSRDRGLNTEAFF.

CDR3 region: CASSFSSGSDYEQYF. The CDR3 bases are TGTGCCAGCAGCTTTTCTAGCGGGAGTGATTACGAGCAGTACTTC. The chain couples TRBV11-3 to TRBJ2-7; TRBD2 aligns across 10 bases. After removal of 3 bases from V and 4 bases from J, the junction contained 6 bases not matched to a gene. CDR3 length: 15 residues. Looked up from germline, CDR1 is SGHNT and CDR2 is YENEEA.

V is TRBV11-1 and J is TRBJ2-1, with 11 nucleotides matching TRBD2. The CDR3 extends over 16 amino acids. V lost 5 bases and J lost 4; bases outside the gene matches: 7. Germline lookup yields CDR1 SGHAT and CDR2 FQDESV (reference sequence). CDR3 in amino acids: CASSTYGTSGYNEQFF. As DNA, the CDR3 is TGTGCCAGCAGCACTTACGGGACTAGCGGTTACAATGAGCAGTTCTTC.

CDR3 sequence reads: CASSRGQGAPNEQFF. CDR3 bases: TGTGCCAGCAGCCGGGGACAGGGGGCCCCCAATGAGCAGTTCTTC. The chain combines TRBV7-9 with TRBJ2-1, with 12 bases lining up with TRBD1. V trimming: 5 bases; J trimming: 6 bases; junction bases outside the gene matches: 5. The CDR3 is 15 amino acids. CDR1 and CDR2 from the germline V gene are SEHNR and FQNEAQ (reference sequence).

The chain is built from TRBV25-1 and TRBJ1-4; D gene ambiguous. The CDR3 has 14 amino acids. The V gene's germline CDR1 is MGHDK and CDR2 SYGVNS. V shed 5 bases and J shed 1 base, with 8 bases lying between them. CDR3 region: CASSSHRTNEKLFF. CDR3 DNA: TGTGCCAGCAGTTCGCACAGAACTAATGAAAAACTGTTTTTT.